A single sample is the source of the 10 T cell receptor beta chains below, sequenced in a study of blood T cell repertoires in COVID-19. Only in-frame clones appear in the TCRdb table, and some are missing; sequencing was by immunoSEQ multiplex PCR. Of hundreds of thousands of clones in the sample, roughly 85% were seen once. The specimen sequenced was PBMCs or T cells enriched from blood (not recorded which). These receptors were obtained from a woman in her forties or fifties who had been exposed to COVID-19.

V is TRBV5-5 and J is TRBJ1-5, with 11 bases that match TRBD1. Trimming took 3 bases from V and 6 from J; bases not matched to a gene: 2. Germline values: CDR1 SGHKS, CDR2 YYEKEE (reference sequence). This CDR3 region has 14 residues. The chain's CDR3 is CASSSGTGGQPQHF. DNA of the CDR3: TGTGCCAGCAGCTCCGGGACAGGGGGTCAGCCCCAGCATTTT.

V usage is TRBV3-1 (or the pseudogene TRBV3-2) and J usage is TRBJ1-1; no definite D call. The CDR3 is made up of 12 amino acids. The V gene lost 1 base and the J gene lost 10 bases, with 10 bases spanning the gap. Germline CDR1 is LGHDT and CDR2 is YNNKEL (reference sequence). The CDR3 spells CASSQGERPAFF. The CDR3 nucleotides read TGTGCCAGCAGCCAAGGAGAGCGACCAGCTTTCTTT.

The chain couples TRBV15 to TRBJ1-1, with 9 bases that match TRBD1. The germline V gene has CDR1 LNHNV and CDR2 YYDKDF (reference sequence). The CDR3 loop spans 16 amino acids. Trimming cost V 3 bases and J 6 bases; bases outside gene matches: 11. The CDR3 nucleotides read TGTGCCACCAGCAGGGCACAGGGGGCAAGCTTGGCTGAAGCTTTCTTT. Amino acids: CATSRAQGASLAEAFF.

The rearrangement uses TRBV27 and TRBJ2-7; 9 bases are shared with TRBD2. This CDR3 contains 17 residues. V was pared by 0 bases and J by 0 bases, with 6 bases of the junction left unmatched. The germline V gene has CDR1 MNHEY and CDR2 SMNVEV (reference sequence). CDR3: CASSLSRAGGLSYEQYF. As DNA, the CDR3 is TGTGCCAGCAGTTTATCGAGGGCGGGGGGGCTCTCCTACGAGCAGTACTTC.

The rearrangement joins TRBV12-3 or TRBV12-4 to TRBJ1-1; D is possibly TRBD1 (5 bases). The CDR3 runs 11 residues. Trimming stripped 8 bases from V and 5 bases from J, with 9 bases between. CDR3 loop: CASGRGTEAFF. The DNA of the CDR3 is TGTGCCAGCGGGAGGGGTACTGAAGCTTTCTTT.

The chain has TRBV6-5 and TRBJ1-6, with 7 bases aligning to TRBD1. The length of the CDR3 is 16 residues. Looked up from germline, CDR1 is MNHEY and CDR2 is SVGAGI. V dropped 4 bases and J dropped 12; count of bases not matched to a gene: 15. The CDR3 reads CASSSRRWDSPGPLHF. The CDR3, as DNA: TGTGCCAGCAGTTCACGCCGTTGGGACAGCCCGGGACCCCTCCACTTT.

This chain uses TRBV5-6 with TRBJ1-5, with TRBD1 as a possible D gene (5 bases). V was trimmed by 4 bases and J by 4 bases, leaving 15 bases between them. This CDR3 is built from 15 residues. Germline V gene lookup returns CDR1 SGHDT and CDR2 YYEEEE. The CDR3, as DNA: TGTGCCAGCAGCCTAGGGGCCACAGCGAATCAGCCCCAGCATTTT. It translates to CASSLGATANQPQHF.

Comments on this clone: This sample includes further DNA sequences coding for the same CDR3. The chain recombines TRBV5-8 with TRBJ1-5, with 7 bases matching TRBD1. The CDR3 runs 14 residues. Germline-derived CDR1 and CDR2 are SGHTS and YDEGEE. After removal of 0 bases from V and 9 bases from J, the junction contained 6 bases not matched to a gene. This CDR3 reads CASSLGGAGGPQHF. In DNA, the CDR3 is TGTGCCAGCAGCTTGGGGGGGGCAGGGGGGCCCCAGCATTTT.

The rearrangement links TRBV7-9 to TRBJ1-5; D unresolved. The V gene lost 8 bases and the J gene lost 6 bases, with 17 bases spanning the gap. This CDR3 spans 14 amino acids. Per the germline V gene, CDR1 is SEHNR and CDR2 is FQNEAQ (reference sequence). As DNA, the CDR3 is TGTGCCAGCGACGAGGGAGGGAAGGGTCAGCCCCAGCATTTT. It codes for CASDEGGKGQPQHF.

J is TRBJ2-4 and V is TRBV19; perhaps TRBD2 as D (6 bases). The V end was cut by 1 base, the J end by 0 bases, with 10 bases between. The germline V gene encodes CDR1 LNHDA and CDR2 SQIVND (reference sequence). The CDR3 runs to 16 residues. CDR3 region: CASSIAGGVAKNIQYF. CDR3 nucleotide sequence: TGTGCCAGTAGTATAGCTGGAGGGGTAGCCAAAAACATTCAGTACTTC.